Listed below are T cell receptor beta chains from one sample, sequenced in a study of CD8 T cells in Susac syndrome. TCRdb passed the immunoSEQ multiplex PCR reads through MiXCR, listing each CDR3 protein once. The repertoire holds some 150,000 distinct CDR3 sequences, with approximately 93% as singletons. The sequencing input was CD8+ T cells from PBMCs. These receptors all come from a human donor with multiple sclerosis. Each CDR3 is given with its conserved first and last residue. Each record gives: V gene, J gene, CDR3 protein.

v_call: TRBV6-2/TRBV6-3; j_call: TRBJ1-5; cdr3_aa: CASKRRVSNQPQHF
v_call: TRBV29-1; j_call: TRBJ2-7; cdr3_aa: CSVVDSFSYEQYF
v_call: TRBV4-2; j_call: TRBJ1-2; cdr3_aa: CASSQDTSTGVNYGYTF
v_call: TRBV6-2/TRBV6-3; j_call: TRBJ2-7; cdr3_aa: CASSYRRGYEQYF
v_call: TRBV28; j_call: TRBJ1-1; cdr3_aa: CASSFRGRNTEAFF
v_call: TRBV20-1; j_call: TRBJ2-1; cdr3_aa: CSARALGQGGNEQFF
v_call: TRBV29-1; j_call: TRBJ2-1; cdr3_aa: CSVESPGGPDEQFF
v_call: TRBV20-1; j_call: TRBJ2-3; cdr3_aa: CSARGLAGVTDTQYF
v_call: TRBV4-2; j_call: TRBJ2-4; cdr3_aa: CASSQAETGTGGTWTKNIQYF
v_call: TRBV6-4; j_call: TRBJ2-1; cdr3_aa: CASSDFVGGRHEQFF
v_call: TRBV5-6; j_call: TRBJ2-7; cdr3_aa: CASSLGVPAEQYF
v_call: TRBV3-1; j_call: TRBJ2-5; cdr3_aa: CASSQRVGQETQYF
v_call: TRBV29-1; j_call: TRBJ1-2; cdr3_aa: CSVPRGGYGYTF
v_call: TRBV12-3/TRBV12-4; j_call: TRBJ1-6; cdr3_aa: CASSLPGQGHNSPLHF
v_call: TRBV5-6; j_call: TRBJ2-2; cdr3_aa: CASSPGQANTGELFF